This is a list of T cell receptor beta chains from one sample in a study. Profiled with immunoSEQ multiplex PCR; TCRdb holds only in-frame clones, not every one. The profile shows under 55,000 clones, 85% to 95% of them singletons. The sample was PBMCs. The receptors originated from a man aged 40-55 years with rheumatoid arthritis. The CDR3 runs from the conserved cysteine through the conserved F or W. Each record gives: V gene, clone size, J gene, D gene, CDR3 DNA, CDR3 protein. The D gene is left open where the match is weak. The size of a clone is reported for some rows only, either as once, few or many, or as a class for expanded clones.

>TRBV9|.|TRBJ2-7|TRBD1
TGTGCCAGCAGCTCGGACAGGGGGAAAGGGGACGAGCAGTACTTC
CASSSDRGKGDEQYF
>TRBV28|.|TRBJ2-1|TRBD1
TGTGCCAGCAGCCCCGGGACAGGGAGGACCGATGAGCAGTTCTTC
CASSPGTGRTDEQFF
>TRBV27|.|TRBJ1-2|TRBD1
TGTGCCAGCAGTCCTGGGACAGGGGGAGGCTATGGCTACACCTTC
CASSPGTGGGYGYTF
>TRBV3-1/TRBV3-2|.|TRBJ2-2|.
TGTGCCAGCAGCCAAGTGGTTGTGGTGGCTAACACCGGGGAGCTGTTTTTT
CASSQVVVVANTGELFF
>TRBV7-9|.|TRBJ2-7|TRBD1
TGTGCCAGCAGCCTGGACAGGGGGGAATCCTACGAGCAGTACTTC
CASSLDRGESYEQYF
>TRBV27|once|TRBJ2-3|.
TGTGCCAGCAGTTCCCCGTCGGGGGATACGCAGTATTTT
CASSSPSGDTQYF
>TRBV5-5|.|TRBJ1-1|TRBD1
TGTGCCAGCAGCGTCACAGGGGTCTCGAACACTGAAGCTTTCTTT
CASSVTGVSNTEAFF
>TRBV4-3|.|TRBJ2-5|TRBD2
TGCGCCAGCAGCGCTGGGTACGGCTTAGCGGGAGATGAGACCCAGTACTTC
CASSAGYGLAGDETQYF
>TRBV6-5|.|TRBJ1-2|TRBD1
TGTGCCAGCAGTACTACACGGGACAGGGTGTTC
CASSTTRDRVF
>TRBV7-2|.|TRBJ1-1|TRBD1
TGTGCCAGCCTGCGGGGGACAGGGGTCCTGAACACTGAAGCTTTCTTT
CASLRGTGVLNTEAFF
>TRBV5-6|.|TRBJ2-1|TRBD1
TGTGCCAGCAGCTCGGGACAGGGGGCGCGCGATGAGCAGTTCTTC
CASSSGQGARDEQFF
>TRBV15|.|TRBJ2-4|TRBD2
TGTGCCACCATGCCGGGGGGGGTAGCCAAAAACATTCAGTACTTC
CATMPGGVAKNIQYF
>TRBV5-1|.|TRBJ2-3|.
TGCGCCAGCAGCCCCGGGGGGCAGTTCTCCGATACGCAGTATTTT
CASSPGGQFSDTQYF
>TRBV20-1|once|TRBJ2-7|.
TGCAGTGCTAGTAGGTCCTACTACGAGCAGTACTTC
CSASRSYYEQYF
>TRBV6-5|.|TRBJ1-5|.
TGTGCCAGCACCCAAAAGGTTATCGGCAATCAGCCCCAGCATTTT
CASTQKVIGNQPQHF
>TRBV6-5|.|TRBJ2-5|.
TGTGCCAGCAGTTACTCATCCGCCAGGCAGACCCAGTACTTC
CASSYSSARQTQYF
>TRBV9|.|TRBJ2-4|.
TGTGCCAGCAGCGTAGCCGGGAGCAGGAGAAACATTCAGTACTTC
CASSVAGSRRNIQYF
>TRBV5-1|once|TRBJ1-5|.
TGCGCCAGCAGCTTAGGAAGCAATCAGCCCCAGCATTTT
CASSLGSNQPQHF
>TRBV19|.|TRBJ1-4|.
TGTGCCAGTAGCAGAGGGGACTCAATGAATTGGATGTTTTTT
CASSRGDSMNWMFF
>TRBV5-6|.|TRBJ2-3|.
TGTGCCAGCAGCGACTGGAGGGGGGGACGCACAGATACGCAGTATTTT
CASSDWRGGRTDTQYF
>TRBV9|.|TRBJ1-4|.
TGTGCCAGCAGCCCACGAGGCGTAGGGCGCGCTAATGAAAAACTGTTTTTT
CASSPRGVGRANEKLFF
>TRBV18|.|TRBJ1-3|TRBD1
TGTGCCAGCTCACCACGCCCGGGACAGGGACTAAACACCATATATTTT
CASSPRPGQGLNTIYF
>TRBV19|.|TRBJ1-2|TRBD1
TGTGCCAGTAGCAAAGACAGGGGAGGAGGCTACACCTTC
CASSKDRGGGYTF
>TRBV5-1|once|TRBJ1-4|TRBD1
TGCGCCAGCAGCTTGGTTGCAGGGACAGGTGAAAAACTGTTTTTT
CASSLVAGTGEKLFF
>TRBV6-5|.|TRBJ1-3|.
TGTGCCAGTCCACAGGGTAAGTGCGGAAACACCATATATTTT
CASPQGKCGNTIYF
>TRBV5-1|.|TRBJ2-1|TRBD2
TGCGCCAGCAGCTCTCTAGCGGGGGGGCAAGGTGAGCAGTTCTTC
CASSSLAGGQGEQFF
>TRBV6-5|.|TRBJ1-6|.
TGTGCCAGCAGTTTCGGGTCACCCCTCCACTTT
CASSFGSPLHF
>TRBV27|.|TRBJ1-1|.
TGTGCCAGCAGTTTAAGACAGATGAACACTGAAGCTTTCTTT
CASSLRQMNTEAFF
>TRBV6-6|.|TRBJ2-1|.
TGTGCCAGCAGGGTCCGGGACGGATCCTACAATGAGCAGTTCTTC
CASRVRDGSYNEQFF
>TRBV5-1|.|TRBJ2-3|TRBD2
TGCGCCAGCAGCTTGCCGACTAGCGTAGATACGCAGTATTTT
CASSLPTSVDTQYF
>TRBV30|.|TRBJ1-2|.
TGTGCCTGGAGTGTGGGATACGGCTACACCTTC
CAWSVGYGYTF
>TRBV5-1|.|TRBJ1-1|.
TGCGCCAGCAGCTTCACAGGGAAAGGAGACACTGAAGCTTTCTTT
CASSFTGKGDTEAFF
>TRBV27|.|TRBJ2-2|.
TGTGCCAGCAGTTTGGGAGAGACCGGGGAGCTGTTTTTT
CASSLGETGELFF
>TRBV19|.|TRBJ1-5|TRBD1
TGTGCCAGTAGTATAAGACAGGGGGCACAGAATCAGCCCCAGCATTTT
CASSIRQGAQNQPQHF
>TRBV30|.|TRBJ2-2|.
TGTGCCTGGAACCCAACGGGGCGGGTCACCGGGGAGCTGTTTTTT
CAWNPTGRVTGELFF
>TRBV6-5|.|TRBJ2-7|.
TGTGCCACCGTCGTGGACCAGCGGATACCCTACGAGCAGTACTTC
CATVVDQRIPYEQYF
>TRBV7-2|.|TRBJ2-4|.
TGTGCCAGCAGCTTACCAGGGGAAGTATACATTCAGTACTTC
CASSLPGEVYIQYF
>TRBV7-6|.|TRBJ2-1|.
TGTGCCAGCAGCGCCCCTTCGGACGGGAATTACAATGAGCAGTTCTTC
CASSAPSDGNYNEQFF
>TRBV19|.|TRBJ2-7|.
TGTGCCAGTAGTTCCGCGTATGAGCAGTACTTC
CASSSAYEQYF
>TRBV27|.|TRBJ2-7|TRBD1
TGTGCCAGCAGCCAGGGGGAGATCTACGAGCAGTACTTC
CASSQGEIYEQYF
>TRBV18|.|TRBJ2-5|.
TGTGCCAGCTCACCACTTGAGTCTTGGGAGACCCAGTACTTC
CASSPLESWETQYF
>TRBV6-2/TRBV6-3|.|TRBJ1-1|TRBD1
TGTGCCAGCAGTCGGGACAGGGGGGGGACTGAAGCTTTCTTT
CASSRDRGGTEAFF
>TRBV28|.|TRBJ2-3|TRBD2
TGTGCCAGCAGTCCTAGCGGGAGTACAGATACGCAGTATTTT
CASSPSGSTDTQYF
>TRBV9|.|TRBJ2-7|TRBD2
TGTGCCAGCAGCCCTCAGGGACTAGCACACTACGAGCAGTACTTC
CASSPQGLAHYEQYF
>TRBV18|.|TRBJ2-5|.
TGTGCCAGCTCACCCGGAGGTAGGGAGACCCAGTACTTC
CASSPGGRETQYF
>TRBV19|.|TRBJ2-3|TRBD2
TGTGCCAGTAGTATTAGCGGGGGGGCGACAGATACGCAGTATTTT
CASSISGGATDTQYF
>TRBV10-3|.|TRBJ2-7|.
TGTGCCATCAGTGACGGCGGCTACGAGCAGTACTTC
CAISDGGYEQYF
>TRBV28|.|TRBJ1-2|.
TGTGCCAGCAGTTGGGACGGAATTCTTGGCTACACCTTC
CASSWDGILGYTF